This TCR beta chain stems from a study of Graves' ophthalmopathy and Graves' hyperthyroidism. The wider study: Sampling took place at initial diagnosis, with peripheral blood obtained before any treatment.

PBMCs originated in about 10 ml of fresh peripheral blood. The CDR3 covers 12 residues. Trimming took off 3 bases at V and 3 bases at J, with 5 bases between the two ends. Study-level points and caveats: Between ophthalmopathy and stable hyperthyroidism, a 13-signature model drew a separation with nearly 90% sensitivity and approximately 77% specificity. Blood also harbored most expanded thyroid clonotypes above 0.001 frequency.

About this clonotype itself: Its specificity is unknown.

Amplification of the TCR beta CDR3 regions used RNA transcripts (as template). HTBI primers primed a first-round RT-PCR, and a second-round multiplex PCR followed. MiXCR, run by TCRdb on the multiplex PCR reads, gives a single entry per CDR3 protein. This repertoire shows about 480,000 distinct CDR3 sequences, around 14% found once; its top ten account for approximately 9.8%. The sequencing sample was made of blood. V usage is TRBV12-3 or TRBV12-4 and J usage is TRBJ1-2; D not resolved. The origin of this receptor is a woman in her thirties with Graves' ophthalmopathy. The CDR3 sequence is CASSFTHYGYTF. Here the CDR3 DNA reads TGTGCCAGCAGTTTCACACACTATGGCTACACCTTC.